Presented here are 20 T cell receptor beta chains from one specimen sequenced in a study of radiotherapy plus CTLA-4 blockade in lung cancer. The method was immunoSEQ multiplex PCR; TCRdb's version includes in-frame clones alone and lacks a portion of them. The sample has roughly 40,000 clones; 79% are singletons. This sample comprised peripheral blood, obtained from a patient treated with radiotherapy plus ipilimumab. The origin of the receptors is a human donor with non-small cell lung cancer that progressed on radiotherapy plus ipilimumab.

This clone was counted a single time. This chain links TRBV6-7 with TRBJ2-5; 7 nucleotides agree with TRBD1. TRBV6-7 is an ORF, and what it does is uncertain. Losses at the gene ends were 2 bases for V and 4 bases for J; bases not matched to a gene: 1. The length of the CDR3 is 13 residues. The CDR3 region is CASSYEGAETQYF. The CDR3, as DNA: TGTGCCAGCAGTTACGAGGGGGCAGAGACCCAGTACTTC.

This chain uses TRBV5-4 with TRBJ1-6; 8 nucleotides line up with TRBD1. Germline V lookup: CDR1 SGHNT, CDR2 YYREEE (reference sequence). This CDR3 region has 14 residues. V dropped 1 base and J dropped 9; count of bases not matched to a gene: 3. CDR3 loop: CASSLSGGTSPLHF. DNA for the CDR3: TGTGCCAGCAGCTTGTCAGGGGGCACTTCACCCCTCCACTTT.

This chain connects TRBV4-2 to TRBJ2-5; TRBD2 matches 11 bases. The CDR3 runs 17 residues. CDR1 and CDR2 (germline): LGHNA, YNFKEQ. The trim removed 2 bases at V and 6 bases at J, leaving 11 bases unmatched. The CDR3 loop reads CASSQSGTSGPAQTQYF. CDR3 DNA sequence: TGTGCCAGCAGCCAATCGGGGACTAGCGGCCCAGCACAGACCCAGTACTTC.

This chain uses TRBV15 with TRBJ2-1; the match to TRBD2 covers 10 bases. V gave up 0 bases and J gave up 8 bases; unmatched junction bases: 13. CDR3 length equals 18 residues. The germline V gene has CDR1 LNHNV and CDR2 YYDKDF (reference sequence). CDR3 region: CATSRDLLSAGGWDEQFF. DNA for the CDR3: TGTGCCACCAGCAGAGATTTACTCTCAGCGGGGGGGTGGGATGAGCAGTTCTTC.

The chain carries TRBV10-3 and TRBJ2-7, with 7 bases aligning to TRBD1. V was clipped by 8 bases and J by 3 bases; unmatched bases: 4. Germline values: CDR1 ENHRY, CDR2 SYGVKD. CDR3 length equals 12 residues. The CDR3 DNA sequence: TGTGCCATCCGGGACAGCAGCTACGAGCAGTACTTC. Protein product: CAIRDSSYEQYF.

The rearrangement joins TRBV5-1 to TRBJ2-3, with 13 bases lining up with TRBD2. V dropped 3 bases and J dropped 5; count of bases not matched to a gene: 6. Germline CDR1 is SGHRS and CDR2 is YFSETQ. There are 16 residues in the CDR3. The CDR3 reads CASSWTSGGLVDTQYF. The CDR3 DNA follows: TGCGCCAGCAGCTGGACTAGCGGGGGCCTCGTAGATACGCAGTATTTT.

A remark on this clone: At one boundary the junction diverges from the germline segment, which might be a read error. V usage is TRBV7-7 and J usage is TRBJ2-1; 10 bases match TRBD1. Per the germline V gene, CDR1 is SSHAT and CDR2 is FNYEAQ (reference sequence). The CDR3 runs to 19 residues. CDR3 amino acids: CASSPGQGGTYNSYNEQFF. Written as DNA, the CDR3 is TGTGCTAGCAGCCCCGGACAGGGGGGCACCTATAACTCCTACAATGAGCAGTTCTTC. Full variable domain (outside the CDR3, taken from reference TRBV7-7 and TRBJ2-1): GAGVSQSPRYKVTKRGQDVTLRCDPISSHATLYWYQQALGQGPEFLTYFNYEAQPDKSGLPSDRFSAERPEGSISTLTIQRTEQRDSAMYRCASSPGQGGTYNSYNEQFFGPGTRLTVL.

This chain joins TRBV21-1 and TRBJ2-7; the tabulated D call, TRBD1, remains unverified against the DNA. TRBV21-1 is a pseudogene. This CDR3 comprises 17 residues. The CDR3: CASTQGQALRVIYEQYF. CDR3 bases: TGTGCCAGCACCCAAGGACAGGCCCTACGGGTAATCTACGAGCAGTACTTC.

The V and J genes are TRBV7-6 and TRBJ2-7, with TRBD2 as a possible D gene (5 bases). From germline, CDR1 is SGHVS and CDR2 FNYEAQ. The CDR3 has 16 residues. The V gene lost 5 bases and the J gene lost 0 bases, with 17 bases spanning the gap. The CDR3 region has the DNA TGTGCCAGCAGCCCCCGGACGGGGAAGAGCTCCTACGAGCAGTACTTC. Encoded protein: CASSPRTGKSSYEQYF.

The V and J genes are TRBV15 and TRBJ1-1; 9 bases match TRBD1. CDR1 and CDR2 from the germline V gene are LNHNV and YYDKDF (reference sequence). V was pared by 5 bases and J by 0 bases, with 10 bases of the junction left unmatched. This CDR3 spans 17 amino acids. In nucleotides, the CDR3 is TGTGCCACCAGCCCCCCCGGACAGGGGACGATGAACACTGAAGCTTTCTTT. This gives the protein CATSPPGQGTMNTEAFF.

The chain employs TRBV9 and TRBJ1-2; D unclear. The V gene lost 3 bases and the J gene lost 2 bases, with 5 bases spanning the gap. This CDR3 comprises 12 residues. The germline gives CDR1 SGDLS, CDR2 YYNGEE. CDR3 nucleotide sequence: TGTGCCAGCAGCGCGGGAAACTATGGCTACACCTTC. Translating it yields CASSAGNYGYTF.

The chain joins TRBV27 to TRBJ1-4; D gene ambiguous. Per the germline V gene, CDR1 is MNHEY and CDR2 is SMNVEV (reference sequence). The CDR3 is 13 amino acids. Trimming took 6 bases from V and 5 from J, leaving 10 bases between them. The CDR3 DNA is TGTGCCAGCAGCGTAACCAGGAATGAAAAACTGTTTTTT. Its translation is CASSVTRNEKLFF.

This clone is a singleton in its sample. The chain recombines TRBV27 with TRBJ2-1; 7 bases match TRBD2. The V gene end was trimmed by 4 bases and the J gene end by 5 bases; junction bases not matched to a gene: 5. This CDR3 has 14 residues. The germline V gene encodes CDR1 MNHEY and CDR2 SMNVEV (reference sequence). Here the CDR3 DNA reads TGTGCCAGCAGTTGGGGGGGAAGGAACAATGAGCAGTTCTTC. Its protein product is CASSWGGRNNEQFF.

In the case of this clone: The junction differs from germline at one of its ends, possibly a read error. Other DNA sequences in the sample encode the same CDR3. V gene TRBV7-7 combines with J gene TRBJ2-5, with D perhaps TRBD2 (6 bases). CDR3 length: 14 amino acids. Germline V CDR1 and CDR2: SSHAT, FNYEAQ (reference sequence). The CDR3 nucleotides are TGTGCTAGCAGCTCAGGGACTGTCGGGGAGACCCAGTACTTC. Translating gives CASSSGTVGETQYF.

The CDR3 DNA reads as TGTGCCAGCAGTCCACCAGGGGGCTACGACTATGGCTACACCTTC. Its protein is CASSPPGGYDYGYTF. The rearrangement links TRBV6-5 to TRBJ1-2, with 8 nucleotides matching TRBD1. The J segment lost 3 bases and the V segment lost 5 bases, leaving 8 bases of the junction unmatched. CDR1 is MNHEY, CDR2 SVGAGI, per germline. This CDR3 is built from 15 residues.

This clone appeared a few times. The chain recombines TRBV19 with TRBJ1-3, with 12 positions matching TRBD1. This CDR3 spans 14 amino acids. Germline V gene data show CDR1 as LNHDA and CDR2 as SQIVND (reference sequence). V shed 10 bases and J 4 bases; nucleotides not matched to a gene: 5. CDR3 sequence: CATGDRGHGNTIYF. In DNA, the CDR3 is TGTGCCACCGGGGACAGGGGGCACGGAAACACCATATATTTT.

This CDR3 is CSASSGLEAFF. The DNA for the CDR3 is TGCAGTGCTAGTAGTGGTCTCGAAGCTTTCTTT. The chain couples TRBV20-1 to TRBJ1-1; D gene uncertain. Germline V gene sequence: CDR1 DFQATT, CDR2 SNEGSKA (reference sequence). This CDR3 is built from 11 residues. Trimming removed 3 bases at V and 8 bases at J, with 10 bases between.

V gene TRBV27 combines with J gene TRBJ2-1; the D gene is possibly TRBD1 (5 bases). Trimming cost V 8 bases and J 4 bases, with 15 bases left between them. The CDR3 loop spans 14 amino acids. The V gene's germline CDR1 is MNHEY and CDR2 SMNVEV (reference sequence). CDR3 loop: CASGDRAKYNEQFF. The CDR3 nucleotides read TGTGCCAGCGGTGACAGAGCGAAATACAATGAGCAGTTCTTC.

The V call is TRBV9, the J call TRBJ1-1; possibly TRBD1 for D (5 bases). The CDR3 has 14 amino acids. Trimming pared 2 bases from V and 4 bases from J, leaving 12 bases between. Per the germline V gene, CDR1 is SGDLS and CDR2 is YYNGEE. This CDR3 reads CASSVEAGPTEAFF. DNA of the CDR3: TGTGCCAGCAGCGTCGAAGCAGGGCCCACTGAAGCTTTCTTT.

The CDR3 spells CSVGQERFYGYTF. In nucleotides, the CDR3 is TGCAGCGTTGGACAGGAAAGGTTCTATGGCTACACCTTC. V gene TRBV29-1 combines with J gene TRBJ1-2; a possible D gene is TRBD1 (6 bases). The CDR3 consists of 13 residues. V was pared by 4 bases and J by 4 bases, with 13 bases between. Germline V gene lookup returns CDR1 SQVTM and CDR2 ANQGSEA. Supplemented by reference TRBV29-1 and TRBJ1-2, the full variable domain reads SAVISQKPSRDICQRGTSLTIQCQVDSQVTMMFWYRQQPGQSLTLIATANQGSEATYESGFVIDKFPISRPNLTFSTLTVSNMSPEDSSIYLCSVGQERFYGYTFGSGTRLTVV.